A selection of T cell receptor beta chains follows, all from one sample in a study of Tregs in tolerant kidney transplant recipients. Clones were sequenced by immunoSEQ multiplex PCR, and TCRdb holds only the in-frame ones, with some missing. Among approximately 60,000 clones, around 87% were seen once, and the ten largest hold under 4.5%. Sequenced here: CD4+ T cells from blood (PBMCs), sampled 6 months after the transplant. Receptors were obtained from a human patient who received a combined kidney and bone marrow transplant. Part of the T cells may come from the graft donor. CDR3s include the opening cysteine and the closing phenylalanine or tryptophan. Fields, in order: CDR3 DNA, CDR3 protein, clone size, CDR3 length, D gene, V gene, J gene. D genes are given only for firm matches. Clone size is not always given. Where it is, it says once, few, many or a class for expanded clones.

cdr3_nt: TGTGCCAGCGGACAGGGTAAAAATCAGCCCCAGCATTTT
cdr3_aa: CASGQGKNQPQHF
clone_size: -
cdr3_length: 13
d_call: TRBD1
v_call: TRBV9
j_call: TRBJ1-5

cdr3_nt: TGTGCCAGCAGCTTCTCGGGACAATACGAGCAGTACTTC
cdr3_aa: CASSFSGQYEQYF
clone_size: -
cdr3_length: 13
d_call: -
v_call: TRBV7-9
j_call: TRBJ2-7

cdr3_nt: TGTGCCAGCGGAAGGGGGCGGAGCTCCTACGAGCAGTACTTC
cdr3_aa: CASGRGRSSYEQYF
clone_size: -
cdr3_length: 14
d_call: TRBD1
v_call: TRBV5-4
j_call: TRBJ2-7

cdr3_nt: TGTGCCAGCAGTTATCACCCGGGGAGGGGAAACACCATATATTTT
cdr3_aa: CASSYHPGRGNTIYF
clone_size: -
cdr3_length: 15
d_call: -
v_call: TRBV6-6
j_call: TRBJ1-3

cdr3_nt: TGCGCCAGCAGCTTGAAAACTAGCGGGGGTTCTAGCACAGATACGCAGTATTTT
cdr3_aa: CASSLKTSGGSSTDTQYF
clone_size: -
cdr3_length: 18
d_call: TRBD2
v_call: TRBV5-1
j_call: TRBJ2-3

cdr3_nt: TGTGCCAGCAGTCTAGGACTAGCGGGTGTGAGCACCGGGGAGCTGTTTTTT
cdr3_aa: CASSLGLAGVSTGELFF
clone_size: -
cdr3_length: 17
d_call: TRBD2
v_call: TRBV27
j_call: TRBJ2-2

cdr3_nt: TGTGCCAGCAGGAATAAAAACGGACAGGTATTCCCTGAAGCTTTCTTT
cdr3_aa: CASRNKNGQVFPEAFF
clone_size: -
cdr3_length: 16
d_call: TRBD1
v_call: TRBV13
j_call: TRBJ1-1

cdr3_nt: TGTGCCAGCAGCACGGGGGGGGCAGGGGACACGTCGAGAGAGACCCAGTACTTC
cdr3_aa: CASSTGGAGDTSRETQYF
clone_size: -
cdr3_length: 18
d_call: TRBD2
v_call: TRBV5-8
j_call: TRBJ2-5

cdr3_nt: TGCGCCAGCAGCCAAGTCAGGGTGCGGGGGACGGAAGCTTTCTTT
cdr3_aa: CASSQVRVRGTEAFF
clone_size: -
cdr3_length: 15
d_call: -
v_call: TRBV4-3
j_call: TRBJ1-1

cdr3_nt: TGTGCCAGCAGTTCGGTAGGACAGGGTAACGAGCAGTTCTTC
cdr3_aa: CASSSVGQGNEQFF
clone_size: -
cdr3_length: 14
d_call: TRBD1
v_call: TRBV27
j_call: TRBJ2-1

cdr3_nt: TGTGCCTGCAAGGGCAGGGGTTACGAGCAGTACTTC
cdr3_aa: CACKGRGYEQYF
clone_size: -
cdr3_length: 12
d_call: -
v_call: TRBV30
j_call: TRBJ2-7

cdr3_nt: TGTGCCAGTTTGGGCAGGGTCAGTCGCACCGGGGAGCTGTTTTTT
cdr3_aa: CASLGRVSRTGELFF
clone_size: -
cdr3_length: 15
d_call: -
v_call: TRBV19
j_call: TRBJ2-2

cdr3_nt: TGTGCCACCACCAACAGGGGAGTAGGCACTGAAGCTTTCTTT
cdr3_aa: CATTNRGVGTEAFF
clone_size: -
cdr3_length: 14
d_call: TRBD1
v_call: TRBV19
j_call: TRBJ1-1

cdr3_nt: TGTGCCAGCAGCCAAGATGCTCCCGGGAACTATGGCTACACCTTC
cdr3_aa: CASSQDAPGNYGYTF
clone_size: -
cdr3_length: 15
d_call: -
v_call: TRBV4-2
j_call: TRBJ1-2

cdr3_nt: TGTGCCAGCAGCGTAGCTGGGGTGGCTAGCGGGAGGATGAAGCAGTTCTTC
cdr3_aa: CASSVAGVASGRMKQFF
clone_size: -
cdr3_length: 17
d_call: TRBD2
v_call: TRBV9
j_call: TRBJ2-1

cdr3_nt: TGTGCCAGCAGCCGCTATTTGACAGGACGGAATGAAGCTTTCTTT
cdr3_aa: CASSRYLTGRNEAFF
clone_size: -
cdr3_length: 15
d_call: -
v_call: TRBV9
j_call: TRBJ1-1

cdr3_nt: TGTGCCAGCAGCTATGACAGGGATAGGGGTAAGAAAGGCTACACCTTC
cdr3_aa: CASSYDRDRGKKGYTF
clone_size: -
cdr3_length: 16
d_call: TRBD1
v_call: TRBV7-9
j_call: TRBJ1-2

cdr3_nt: TGCGCCAGCAGCCCGCAGGGACAGAACACTGAAGCTTTCTTT
cdr3_aa: CASSPQGQNTEAFF
clone_size: -
cdr3_length: 14
d_call: -
v_call: TRBV5-1
j_call: TRBJ1-1

cdr3_nt: TGTGCCAGCAGTGAGTACAGTAACTATGGCTACACCTTC
cdr3_aa: CASSEYSNYGYTF
clone_size: -
cdr3_length: 13
d_call: -
v_call: TRBV2
j_call: TRBJ1-2

cdr3_nt: TGCGCCAGCAGCCAATCGGACAGCTACAATGAGCAGTTCTTC
cdr3_aa: CASSQSDSYNEQFF
clone_size: -
cdr3_length: 14
d_call: -
v_call: TRBV4-1
j_call: TRBJ2-1

cdr3_nt: TGTGCCAGCAGCTTAACAGGAGCGAACACCGGGGAGCTGTTTTTT
cdr3_aa: CASSLTGANTGELFF
clone_size: -
cdr3_length: 15
d_call: -
v_call: TRBV13
j_call: TRBJ2-2

cdr3_nt: TGTGCCAGCAGCTTAACCCCTCTAGCGGGTGATGAGCAGTTCTTC
cdr3_aa: CASSLTPLAGDEQFF
clone_size: once
cdr3_length: 15
d_call: TRBD2
v_call: TRBV7-3
j_call: TRBJ2-1

cdr3_nt: TGCGCCAGCAGCTTGTCGGGAAGGGCCTACGAGCAGTACTTC
cdr3_aa: CASSLSGRAYEQYF
clone_size: once
cdr3_length: 14
d_call: -
v_call: TRBV5-1
j_call: TRBJ2-7

cdr3_nt: TGCGCCAGCAGCGCACCCGTATCAGACTATGGCTACACCTTC
cdr3_aa: CASSAPVSDYGYTF
clone_size: -
cdr3_length: 14
d_call: -
v_call: TRBV5-1
j_call: TRBJ1-2

cdr3_nt: TGCGCCAGCAGCTTGGCACGGTTCTACGAGCAGTACTTC
cdr3_aa: CASSLARFYEQYF
clone_size: once
cdr3_length: 13
d_call: -
v_call: TRBV5-1
j_call: TRBJ2-7

cdr3_nt: TGTGCCAGCAGTTCGTCCGGGACAGGTGGCGAAAAACTGTTTTTT
cdr3_aa: CASSSSGTGGEKLFF
clone_size: -
cdr3_length: 15
d_call: TRBD1
v_call: TRBV28
j_call: TRBJ1-4

cdr3_nt: TGTGCCTGGGAACCGGGACTAGCTACTCCGGGCGAGCAGTACTTC
cdr3_aa: CAWEPGLATPGEQYF
clone_size: -
cdr3_length: 15
d_call: TRBD2
v_call: TRBV30
j_call: TRBJ2-7

cdr3_nt: TGTGCCAGCAGCCAAGCTAGCGGGAAGGAGACCCAGTACTTC
cdr3_aa: CASSQASGKETQYF
clone_size: -
cdr3_length: 14
d_call: TRBD2
v_call: TRBV4-2
j_call: TRBJ2-5

cdr3_nt: TGTGCCAGCAGGAGGGGACAAACGACCTACAATGAGCAGTTCTTC
cdr3_aa: CASRRGQTTYNEQFF
clone_size: -
cdr3_length: 15
d_call: -
v_call: TRBV2
j_call: TRBJ2-1

cdr3_nt: TGCGCCAGCAGCTTGGAATCAGGCTCTTATGGCTACACCTTC
cdr3_aa: CASSLESGSYGYTF
clone_size: -
cdr3_length: 14
d_call: -
v_call: TRBV5-1
j_call: TRBJ1-2

cdr3_nt: TGTGCCAGCAGCCCTCTAGCGGGAGTAGGAGATACGCAGTATTTT
cdr3_aa: CASSPLAGVGDTQYF
clone_size: -
cdr3_length: 15
d_call: TRBD2
v_call: TRBV13
j_call: TRBJ2-3

cdr3_nt: TGTGCCAGCAGCTTACAGGGGGCCACTAGCACAGATACGCAGTATTTT
cdr3_aa: CASSLQGATSTDTQYF
clone_size: -
cdr3_length: 16
d_call: TRBD1
v_call: TRBV7-8
j_call: TRBJ2-3

cdr3_nt: TGTGCCTGGAGTGTAGAGGGACAGCCTTACAATGAGCAGTTCTTC
cdr3_aa: CAWSVEGQPYNEQFF
clone_size: -
cdr3_length: 15
d_call: TRBD1
v_call: TRBV30
j_call: TRBJ2-1

cdr3_nt: TGTGCCAGCAGCTTTGACCTACTACCTGGGGGCTACACCTTC
cdr3_aa: CASSFDLLPGGYTF
clone_size: -
cdr3_length: 14
d_call: -
v_call: TRBV7-2
j_call: TRBJ1-2

cdr3_nt: TGTGCCAGCAGCCAAGCAGGGACAGGGTTACTGTCGTTCACCGGGGAGCTGTTTTTT
cdr3_aa: CASSQAGTGLLSFTGELFF
clone_size: -
cdr3_length: 19
d_call: TRBD1
v_call: TRBV14
j_call: TRBJ2-2

cdr3_nt: TGTGCCAGTAGTACCAGACTAGGTTTCTACGAGCAGTACTTC
cdr3_aa: CASSTRLGFYEQYF
clone_size: -
cdr3_length: 14
d_call: -
v_call: TRBV19
j_call: TRBJ2-7

cdr3_nt: TGTGCCAGCCGTTGGTTCCCCGGTGACGAGCAGTACTTC
cdr3_aa: CASRWFPGDEQYF
clone_size: -
cdr3_length: 13
d_call: -
v_call: TRBV6-1
j_call: TRBJ2-7

cdr3_nt: TGTGCCATTTCCAAAGCGGGGAACCCAAGCAATCAGCCCCAGCATTTT
cdr3_aa: CAISKAGNPSNQPQHF
clone_size: -
cdr3_length: 16
d_call: -
v_call: TRBV2
j_call: TRBJ1-5

cdr3_nt: TGTGCCAGCTCACCATCTAGCCTGGCCTCTGGGGCCAACGTCCTGACTTTC
cdr3_aa: CASSPSSLASGANVLTF
clone_size: -
cdr3_length: 17
d_call: -
v_call: TRBV18
j_call: TRBJ2-6

cdr3_nt: TGTGCCAGCAGCTTAGATGTCACAGGCTACGAGCAGTACTTC
cdr3_aa: CASSLDVTGYEQYF
clone_size: -
cdr3_length: 14
d_call: -
v_call: TRBV7-9
j_call: TRBJ2-7

cdr3_nt: TGTGCCAGCAGCTTAGCCGGGAGGGAGGAGACCCAGTACTTC
cdr3_aa: CASSLAGREETQYF
clone_size: -
cdr3_length: 14
d_call: TRBD2
v_call: TRBV7-6
j_call: TRBJ2-5

cdr3_nt: TGTGCCAGCAGCCCGCAGGAGGGTGTGAGCTCACCCCTCCACTTT
cdr3_aa: CASSPQEGVSSPLHF
clone_size: -
cdr3_length: 15
d_call: -
v_call: TRBV5-4
j_call: TRBJ1-6

cdr3_nt: TGTGCCAGCAGCTTAGACAGGACAGGACTAAGCACAGATACGCAGTATTTT
cdr3_aa: CASSLDRTGLSTDTQYF
clone_size: -
cdr3_length: 17
d_call: -
v_call: TRBV7-9
j_call: TRBJ2-3

cdr3_nt: TGTGCCAGCAGCTTAGATGAGCGGGATTACGAGCAGTACTTC
cdr3_aa: CASSLDERDYEQYF
clone_size: -
cdr3_length: 14
d_call: TRBD2
v_call: TRBV11-3
j_call: TRBJ2-7

cdr3_nt: TGTGCCAGCAGCTTCGAGACTAGCGGGGGTCCCGAGACCCAGTACTTC
cdr3_aa: CASSFETSGGPETQYF
clone_size: -
cdr3_length: 16
d_call: TRBD2
v_call: TRBV11-2
j_call: TRBJ2-5

cdr3_nt: TGCGCCAGCAGCACAAACCCGGGACAGGGGGCTAGGAATGAGCAGTTCTTC
cdr3_aa: CASSTNPGQGARNEQFF
clone_size: -
cdr3_length: 17
d_call: TRBD1
v_call: TRBV5-1
j_call: TRBJ2-1

cdr3_nt: TGTGCCGGGAGACTAGCGGGATATACGCAGTATTTT
cdr3_aa: CAGRLAGYTQYF
clone_size: -
cdr3_length: 12
d_call: -
v_call: TRBV21-1
j_call: TRBJ2-3

cdr3_nt: TGTGCCAGTAGTGATGTACAGGGCTACGAGCAGTACTTC
cdr3_aa: CASSDVQGYEQYF
clone_size: -
cdr3_length: 13
d_call: -
v_call: TRBV19
j_call: TRBJ2-7

cdr3_nt: TGTGCCAGCAGCTCTGGGACAGGGGGCTACAATGAGCAGTTCTTC
cdr3_aa: CASSSGTGGYNEQFF
clone_size: -
cdr3_length: 15
d_call: TRBD1
v_call: TRBV11-3
j_call: TRBJ2-1

cdr3_nt: TGTGCCAGCAGTCAGGGGGTTGGCTACACCTTC
cdr3_aa: CASSQGVGYTF
clone_size: once
cdr3_length: 11
d_call: TRBD1
v_call: TRBV6-5
j_call: TRBJ1-2

cdr3_nt: TGCGCCAGCAGCCAAGATCCTGCGGGGGCTGGCGATTCACCCCTCCACTTT
cdr3_aa: CASSQDPAGAGDSPLHF
clone_size: -
cdr3_length: 17
d_call: -
v_call: TRBV4-3
j_call: TRBJ1-6

cdr3_nt: TGTGCCAGCAGCTTATCCGGGGAAGGGAATGAGCAGTTCTTC
cdr3_aa: CASSLSGEGNEQFF
clone_size: -
cdr3_length: 14
d_call: -
v_call: TRBV7-9
j_call: TRBJ2-1

cdr3_nt: TGCGCCAGCAGCTCAGCGATGGGCACTGAAGCTTTCTTT
cdr3_aa: CASSSAMGTEAFF
clone_size: -
cdr3_length: 13
d_call: -
v_call: TRBV5-1
j_call: TRBJ1-1

cdr3_nt: TGCGCCAGCAGCCAAGATTTTCAGGGCCACCAGCCCCAGCATTTT
cdr3_aa: CASSQDFQGHQPQHF
clone_size: -
cdr3_length: 15
d_call: -
v_call: TRBV4-3
j_call: TRBJ1-5

cdr3_nt: TGTGCCAGCAGCTTAGGGTCCGGGTACGAGCAGTACTTC
cdr3_aa: CASSLGSGYEQYF
clone_size: -
cdr3_length: 13
d_call: -
v_call: TRBV7-2
j_call: TRBJ2-7

cdr3_nt: TGTGCCAGCAGCTCCCAGGGACTGAGCACTGAAGCTTTCTTT
cdr3_aa: CASSSQGLSTEAFF
clone_size: -
cdr3_length: 14
d_call: -
v_call: TRBV7-6
j_call: TRBJ1-1

cdr3_nt: TGTGCCAGCAGCTTACAGGCTCATAATTCCCCCCTCCACTTT
cdr3_aa: CASSLQAHNSPLHF
clone_size: -
cdr3_length: 14
d_call: -
v_call: TRBV7-3
j_call: TRBJ1-6